Shown below are 17 T cell receptor beta chains from a single sample sequenced in a study of blood T cells in healthy people across ages (dated by TCRdb to between 2014 and 2016). The library was obtained by 5' RACE. Sequencer: Illumina HiSeq 2500. A second PCR of about 6 to 11 cycles was performed with a sample-barcoded 5' primer and a J-beta primer mix. The public reads were reanalyzed by TCRdb: fastp trimming at Q25, MiXCR alignment, in-frame beta chains only. Merged by CDR3 protein, the rows form single entries marked with the most common genes and DNA. The sample includes fewer than 900,000 distinct CDR3 sequences, with around half observed a single time. The leading ten clones occupy roughly 34% of the sample. Sequencing used blood. The receptors here all came from a woman aged 55-69 years in good health.

CDR3 protein: CASSPRTSGSYNEQFF. CDR3 in DNA: TGTGCCAGCAGCCCTCGGACTAGCGGTTCCTACAATGAGCAGTTCTTC. The chain links TRBV4-2 to TRBJ2-1, with 10 bases matching TRBD2. The V and J ends lost 4 bases and 1 base, in that order; junction bases with no gene match: 4. The germline V gene encodes CDR1 LGHNA and CDR2 YNFKEQ. This CDR3 has 16 residues.

The chain has TRBV12-3 or TRBV12-4 and TRBJ1-1; 9 bases match TRBD1. This CDR3 is built from 15 residues. J gave up 0 bases and V 6 bases, and 5 bases lay outside the gene matches. The CDR3 protein is CASRPQGALNTEAFF. The CDR3 nucleotides read TGTGCCAGCAGGCCACAGGGGGCCCTGAACACTGAAGCTTTCTTT.

The chain couples TRBV27 to TRBJ2-2; possibly TRBD2 for D (7 bases). The CDR3 runs 15 residues. CDR1 MNHEY and CDR2 SMNVEV come from the germline V gene (reference sequence). Trimming shortened V by 2 bases and J by 9 bases, and 16 bases separated the two germline ends. CDR3 nucleotides: TGTGCCAGCAGTTTAAAGGGGGAGGGGACCTGGGAGCTGTTTTTT. The encoded protein is CASSLKGEGTWELFF.

This clonotype came up a few times. The genes are TRBV5-1 and TRBJ2-1; 10 bases line up with TRBD2. The V and J ends lost 6 bases and 9 bases, in that order; junction bases with no gene match: 6. Per the germline V gene, CDR1 is SGHRS and CDR2 is YFSETQ. CDR3 length: 13 residues. The CDR3 bases are TGCGCCAGCACTAGCGGGGGTCGTGGTGAGCAGTTCTTC. This translates into CASTSGGRGEQFF.

This chain joins TRBV7-9 and TRBJ2-7; D possibly corresponds to TRBD2 (6 bases). This CDR3 contains 13 residues. The germline CDR1 and CDR2 sequences are SEHNR and FQNEAQ (reference sequence). Trimming stripped 2 bases from V and 6 bases from J, with 11 bases between. CDR3 sequence reads: CASSLPGTGEQYF. As DNA, the CDR3 is TGTGCCAGCAGCTTACCGGGGACTGGCGAGCAGTACTTC.

There are a few counts of this clonotype. The chain has TRBV4-3 and TRBJ2-3; D might be TRBD2 (5 bases). The CDR3 loop spans 13 amino acids. CDR1 LGHNA and CDR2 YSLEER come from the germline V gene. The V end was cut by 0 bases, the J end by 8 bases, with 9 bases between. CDR3 in DNA: TGCGCCAGCAGCCAAGATATTCGGGGTACGCAGTATTTT. It translates to CASSQDIRGTQYF.

V is TRBV11-2 and J is TRBJ2-1, with a tentative D call TRBD2 (6 bases). The CDR3 has 15 amino acids. V shed 2 bases and J shed 0 bases, with 8 bases lying between them. The germline V gene has CDR1 SGHAT and CDR2 FQNNGV. The CDR3 loop reads CASSLRLDSYNEQFF. Here the CDR3 DNA reads TGTGCCAGCAGCTTAAGACTAGACTCCTACAATGAGCAGTTCTTC.

The chain carries TRBV6-2 or TRBV6-3 and TRBJ1-2; no clear D. V was trimmed by 5 bases and J by 2 bases, leaving 9 bases between them. Germline CDR1 reads MNHEY; CDR2 reads SVGEGT. This CDR3 contains 13 residues. CDR3 DNA: TGTGCCAGCAGTGAGACATCAAACTATGGCTACACCTTC. Its translation: CASSETSNYGYTF.

This clonotype was seen a few times. V and J are TRBV7-3 and TRBJ2-1; TRBD1 aligns across 9 bases. V gave up 4 bases and J gave up 2 bases; unmatched junction bases: 3. Germline V gene data show CDR1 as SGHTA and CDR2 as FQGTGA. The CDR3 is made up of 15 amino acids. For the CDR3, the DNA is TGTGCCAGCAGCTCGACAGGGGGGCCCTACAATGAGCAGTTCTTC. Amino acids: CASSSTGGPYNEQFF.

Regarding this clonotype: At one end the junction does not follow the germline gene, possibly because of a read error. This sequence joins TRBV4-2 and TRBJ2-3, with 8 bases lining up with TRBD1. The CDR3 runs 17 residues. The germline V gene has CDR1 LGHNA and CDR2 YNFKEQ. The CDR3 region is CASSLLRSQGAWDMQYF. The CDR3 DNA is TGTGCCAGCAGCCTCTTAAGGTCGCAGGGGGCATGGGATATGCAGTATTTT.

This clonotype occurred a few times. The V call is TRBV27, the J call TRBJ1-5; D gene uncertain. V was pared by 4 bases and J by 2 bases, with 3 bases between. Per the germline V gene, CDR1 is MNHEY and CDR2 is SMNVEV (reference sequence). CDR3 length equals 12 residues. The CDR3 is CASSSRNQPQHF. CDR3 DNA: TGTGCCAGCAGTTCCCGCAATCAGCCCCAGCATTTT.

Comments on this clonotype: One end of the junction fails to match germline, which may point to a read error. The CDR3 protein is CASRYRAQETKYF. In DNA form, the CDR3 reads TGTGCCAGCAGGTACAGGGCCCAAGAGACCAAGTACTTC. The rearrangement joins TRBV14 to TRBJ2-5, with D perhaps matching TRBD1 (6 bases). This CDR3 contains 13 residues. Germline loops: CDR1 SGHDN, CDR2 FVKESK.

CDR3 amino acids: CASSILMTGNSPQYF. CDR3 bases: TGTGCCAGCAGTATACTGATGACGGGCAACTCGCCGCAGTATTTT. The rearrangement joins TRBV6-6 to TRBJ2-3, with D uncertain. Trimming stripped 5 bases from V and 10 bases from J, with 22 bases between. Looked up from germline, CDR1 is MNHNY and CDR2 is SVGAGI (reference sequence). The CDR3 is made up of 15 amino acids.

J is TRBJ1-4 and V is TRBV4-2, with 7 bases matching TRBD1. The trim removed 2 bases at V and 7 bases at J, leaving 7 bases unmatched. Germline lookup yields CDR1 LGHNA and CDR2 YNFKEQ. The CDR3 is 15 residues long. CDR3 bases: TGTGCCAGCAGCCAACGACAGGGAGGTCCTGAAAAACTGTTTTTT. Translating gives CASSQRQGGPEKLFF.

This clonotype was picked up many times. The gene calls are TRBV3-1 and TRBJ2-7, with D hard to call. CDR3 size: 11 residues. The V end was cut by 3 bases, the J end by 1 base, with 1 base between. Germline V gene data show CDR1 as LGHDT and CDR2 as YNNKEL (reference sequence). Written as DNA, the CDR3 is TGTGCCAGCAGCCATTCCTACGAGCAGTACTTC. The encoded protein is CASSHSYEQYF.

The chain combines TRBV29-1 with TRBJ2-1; D is uncertain. Deletions cut 4 bases from V and 7 bases from J, with 17 bases between. The CDR3 is 14 amino acids. Germline V gene sequence: CDR1 SQVTM, CDR2 ANQGSEA. CDR3 protein: CSVVGSVGGNEQFF. CDR3 sequence (DNA): TGCAGCGTTGTAGGGTCAGTCGGTGGGAATGAGCAGTTCTTC.

The chain has TRBV28 and TRBJ2-5; 8 bases align to TRBD2. The J call may be faulty, since TRBJ2-7 better matches the DNA end. Germline CDR1 reads MDHEN; CDR2 reads SYDVKM. The length of the CDR3 is 15 residues. This chain's CDR3 is CASSLGAGVMYEQYF. In DNA form, the CDR3 reads TGTGCCAGCAGTTTAGGAGCGGGAGTTATGTACGAGCAGTACTTC.